This T cell receptor beta chain was captured in a study of T cells in Graves' hyperthyroidism and ophthalmopathy. In its sample, this clonotype was seen a few times. There were TCR beta CDR3 regions amplified from RNA transcripts. TCR CDR3 underwent first-round RT-PCR with the HTBI primer set. TCRdb passed the multiplex PCR reads through MiXCR, listing each CDR3 protein once. Seen here are around 520,000 distinct CDR3 sequences, 14% observed once, and the top ten hold about 14%. Unmatched junction bases numbered 7, after V lost 4 bases and J lost 7 bases. Looked up from germline, CDR1 is ENHRY and CDR2 is SYGVKD. The CDR3 is 15 residues long.

V and J are TRBV10-3 and TRBJ1-6, with TRBD1 identical over 7 bases. The clonotype originates from a woman aged 40 to 49 with Graves' hyperthyroidism. Sequenced input: blood. The CDR3 DNA reads TGTGCCATCAGTGGGACCGACAGGGTAAATTCACCCCTCCACTTT. This sequence encodes CAISGTDRVNSPLHF.